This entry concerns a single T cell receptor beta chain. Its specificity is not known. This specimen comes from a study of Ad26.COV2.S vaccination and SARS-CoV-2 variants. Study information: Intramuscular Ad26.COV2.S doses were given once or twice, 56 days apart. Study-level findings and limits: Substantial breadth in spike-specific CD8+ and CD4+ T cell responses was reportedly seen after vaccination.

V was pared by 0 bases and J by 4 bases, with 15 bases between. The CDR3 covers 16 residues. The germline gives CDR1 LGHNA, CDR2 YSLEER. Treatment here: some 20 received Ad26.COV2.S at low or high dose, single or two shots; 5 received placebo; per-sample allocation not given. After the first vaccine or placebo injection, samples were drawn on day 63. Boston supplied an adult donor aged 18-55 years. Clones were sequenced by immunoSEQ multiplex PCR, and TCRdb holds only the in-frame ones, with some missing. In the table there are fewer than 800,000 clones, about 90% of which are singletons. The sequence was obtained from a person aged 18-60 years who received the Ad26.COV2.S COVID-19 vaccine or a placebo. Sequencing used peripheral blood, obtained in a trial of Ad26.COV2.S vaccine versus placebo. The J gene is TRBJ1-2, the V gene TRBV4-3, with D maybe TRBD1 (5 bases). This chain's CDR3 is CASSQEVQGWGYGYTF. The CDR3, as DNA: TGCGCCAGCAGCCAAGAGGTCCAGGGTTGGGGCTATGGCTACACCTTC.